One sample yielded the 14 T cell receptor beta chains listed below, sequenced in a study of radiotherapy plus CTLA-4 blockade in lung cancer. Profiling relied on immunoSEQ multiplex PCR, and the TCRdb table lists in-frame clones only, not all of them. The table lists tens of thousands of clones, 70% to 80% of them singletons. The source was peripheral blood, collected from a patient treated with radiotherapy plus ipilimumab. The receptors here all came from a human donor with non-small cell lung cancer who had a complete response to radiotherapy plus ipilimumab.

The chain joins TRBV28 to TRBJ1-2; D not certain. The length of the CDR3 is 11 residues. V lost 4 bases and J 5 bases, leaving 5 bases between the germline ends. Germline V gene lookup returns CDR1 MDHEN and CDR2 SYDVKM. The CDR3 loop reads CASSYRYGYTF. Written as DNA, the CDR3 is TGTGCCAGCAGTTATCGTTATGGCTACACCTTC.

The J gene is TRBJ2-7, the V gene TRBV5-6, with D perhaps given as TRBD1 or TRBD2 (5 bases each). In germline, CDR1 is SGHDT, CDR2 YYEEEE. Trimming took off 1 base at V and 5 bases at J, with 10 bases between the two ends. The CDR3 is 13 residues long. The CDR3 DNA reads as TGTGCCAGCAGCTTGAATGGGGGTAACGAGCAGTACGTC. It encodes CASSLNGGNEQYV.

This chain links TRBV25-1 with TRBJ1-3; the match to TRBD1 covers 7 bases. CDR3 length: 14 amino acids. Germline V gives CDR1 MGHDK, CDR2 SYGVNS. J lost 2 bases, V lost 3 bases, and 1 base had no gene match. CDR3 in DNA: TGTGCCAGCAGTGAGGGGACAGCTGGAAACACCATATATTTT. Translated, it gives CASSEGTAGNTIYF.

This chain joins TRBV19 and TRBJ1-1; TRBD1 matches at 8 bases. This CDR3 has 17 amino acids. V lost 5 bases to trimming and J lost 8 bases; unmatched junction nucleotides: 19. CDR1 is LNHDA, CDR2 SQIVND, per germline (reference sequence). The CDR3 DNA is TGTGCCAGTAGTCCCCAAGGGGGGCGGCGCGACAGGGGCGAAGCTTTCTTT. Translated: CASSPQGGRRDRGEAFF.

Only a few counts were recorded for this clone. The chain carries TRBV10-3 and TRBJ2-2; 9 bases agree with TRBD1. Germline CDR1 ENHRY, CDR2 SYGVKD. There are 14 residues in the CDR3. V lost 5 bases to trimming and J lost 5 bases; unmatched junction nucleotides: 3. The CDR3 loop reads CAISPGTGTGELFF. In DNA, the CDR3 is TGTGCCATCAGTCCCGGGACAGGGACCGGGGAGCTGTTTTTT.

The chain joins TRBV19 to TRBJ1-5; TRBD1 aligns across 10 bases. Trimming removed 3 bases from V and 3 bases from J; junction bases left unmatched: 8. In germline, CDR1 is LNHDA, CDR2 SQIVND (reference sequence). The CDR3 extends over 17 amino acids. The CDR3 DNA follows: TGTGCCAGTAGTATGGGACAGGGGAATATTTTCAATCAGCCCCAGCATTTT. It translates to CASSMGQGNIFNQPQHF.

The chain is built from TRBV7-9 and TRBJ1-2; a weak D match, TRBD1 (5 bases). The V gene lost 5 bases and the J gene lost 2 bases, with 12 bases spanning the gap. Germline CDR1 reads SEHNR; CDR2 reads FQNEAQ (reference sequence). The CDR3 spans 14 residues. Here the CDR3 DNA reads TGTGCCAGCAGCCCTGACAGACGGAACTATGGCTACACCTTC. This gives the protein CASSPDRRNYGYTF.

V and J are TRBV2 and TRBJ2-5; D is perhaps TRBD1 or TRBD2 (5 bases each). CDR3 size: 12 residues. The germline gives CDR1 SNHLY, CDR2 FYNNEI. Trimming pared 6 bases from V and 5 bases from J, leaving 10 bases between. Here the CDR3 DNA reads TGTGCCAGCAGGGCCGGGACCGAGACCCAGTACTTC. Protein sequence: CASRAGTETQYF.

The V gene is TRBV18, the J gene TRBJ2-2, with 7 bases identical to TRBD1. V trimming: 5 bases; J trimming: 2 bases; junction bases outside the gene matches: 8. The CDR3 totals 16 residues. The germline V gene encodes CDR1 KGHSH and CDR2 LQKENI. CDR3 amino acids: CASSWTGTENTGELFF. CDR3 DNA sequence: TGTGCCAGCTCATGGACCGGGACAGAAAACACCGGGGAGCTGTTTTTT.

This sequence joins TRBV4-3 and TRBJ1-1, with D maybe TRBD1 (6 bases). The CDR3 sequence is 15 residues long. Germline V lookup: CDR1 LGHNA, CDR2 YSLEER. Trimming took off 4 bases at V and 1 base at J, with 13 bases between the two ends. The CDR3 sequence is CASSPGEGPNTEAFF. Here the CDR3 DNA reads TGCGCCAGCAGCCCAGGGGAGGGGCCGAACACTGAAGCTTTCTTT.

The rearrangement links TRBV19 to TRBJ2-1; D uncertain. The CDR3 has 12 residues. CDR1 is LNHDA, CDR2 SQIVND, per germline (reference sequence). V gave up 3 bases and J gave up 9 bases, with 9 bases separating them. CDR3 DNA: TGTGCCAGTAGTATTATAATGGGTGAGCAGTTCTTC. Protein product: CASSIIMGEQFF.

J is TRBJ2-5 and V is TRBV9; D not resolved. Trimming removed 4 bases from V and 7 bases from J, with 14 bases in between. Germline V gene lookup returns CDR1 SGDLS and CDR2 YYNGEE. The CDR3 contains 13 residues. In nucleotides, the CDR3 is TGTGCCAGCAGCCCTGGACCGCTGGGGACCCAGTACTTC. Translation gives CASSPGPLGTQYF.

The chain joins TRBV5-5 to TRBJ2-7, with 12 bases matching TRBD2. CDR1 is SGHKS, CDR2 YYEKEE, per germline (reference sequence). J gave up 4 bases and V 2 bases, and 10 bases lay outside the gene matches. CDR3 size: 17 residues. For the CDR3, the DNA is TGTGCCAGCAGCTTAGGACTAGCGGGGATTCTGCCTTACGAGCAGTACGTC. Its protein product is CASSLGLAGILPYEQYV.

The rearrangement links TRBV4-3 to TRBJ2-3; no clear D. The CDR3 has 15 amino acids. Trimming left V 0 bases short and J 4 bases short, with 11 bases between. Germline CDR1 is LGHNA and CDR2 is YSLEER. DNA for the CDR3: TGCGCCAGCAGCCAAGATCCCGCGGTGGCAGATACGCAGTATTTT. Its protein product is CASSQDPAVADTQYF.